The subject of this entry is one T cell receptor beta chain. The antigen is unknown. The entry originates in a study of CD8 T cells in ankylosing spondylitis. The germline gives CDR1 MNHNY, CDR2 SVGAGI (reference sequence). The CDR3 is 12 residues long. Trimming took off 6 bases at V and 3 bases at J, with 6 bases between the two ends. Study-wide results and caveats: One TCR beta motif, made up of 7 or 8 highly homologous variants, appeared characteristic of ankylosing spondylitis blood.

MiXCR was run by TCRdb on the 5' RACE reads, yielding one entry per CDR3 protein. The table shows around 770,000 distinct CDR3 sequences, with approximately 10% occurring only once. The V gene is TRBV6-6, the J gene TRBJ1-3, with no clear D. Sequencing input: blood, either unsorted or a sorted T cell fraction (not recorded which). The TCR originated in a male donor with ankylosing spondylitis. CDR3 DNA: TGTGCCAGCAGGTCATTTGGAAACACCATATATTTT. It yields the protein CASRSFGNTIYF.